This is a list of T cell receptor beta chains from one sample in a study of T cell repertoires in cytomegalovirus infection. TCRdb ran MiXCR on the reads and lists one entry per CDR3 protein. The sample yields 750,000 to 900,000 distinct CDR3 sequences, almost 30% seen once. The antigens these receptors bind are not known. The input for sequencing was cultured CD8+ T cells from PBMCs, taken from culture after CMV antigen stimulation. The receptors originated from a human donor in good health (CMV status not recorded). Some clones in this sample may be carry-over from other donors' samples. Both conserved end residues are part of each CDR3.

CASSSGQGASSSYNSPLHF TRBV6-5
CASSQGAGWGYNEQFF TRBV3-1
CASSYSRRGANYGYTF TRBV27
CASSGWDTFNYGYTF TRBV6-1
CASRMTAFNNYGYTF TRBV12-3/TRBV12-4
CSVANEKLFF TRBV29-1
CASRPAPYTGELFF TRBV6-5
CASSLKRGVNTGELFF TRBV7-6
CASSDSSPGTATNEKLFF TRBV6-4
CASSQIGVSNQPQHF TRBV12-3/TRBV12-4
CASSIEAGTSSDTQYF TRBV19
CASSQVRGELPGQFF TRBV3-1
CASPLEGTDTQYF TRBV18
CASSRVGQTGTYGYTF TRBV6-5
CASSYSMNTEAFF TRBV6-5
CASSQDTETEIYNEQFF TRBV4-3
CASSYLDRENAEAFF TRBV6-6
CASSGYRDLDNQSQHF TRBV7-8
CATSRDRQSNYGYTF TRBV15
CASSVAVQTSYGYTF TRBV9
CASSLQDSSTDTQYF TRBV28
CASSLGFPIQALYGYTF TRBV5-4
CASSLVSTHRGDTEAFF TRBV7-6
CAVLAGNYGYTF TRBV27
CASSRLAGAIQETQYF TRBV4-1
CATSDLGSGANVLTF TRBV24-1
CASSGPRSSGNTIYF TRBV3-1